This T cell receptor beta chain was sequenced for a study of identical twins (dated by TCRdb to about 2016). Notes on the research overall: To test whether fetal clonotypes persist, this study deep-sequenced TCR alpha and beta repertoires from monozygotic twins, from unrelated adults of various ages, and from cord blood. Replicate twin experiments were performed at different times using different library preparation protocols to rule out contamination. On the study overall, not on this receptor specifically: Compared with coincidental sharing between unrelated individuals, out-of-frame TCR alpha sequences shared between twins had an excess of sequences with low generation probability. Invariant T cells such as MAIT and iNKT could partly confound zero-insertion analyses, though diverse VJ usage argued against this for most clonotypes. Because the same donors could not be followed over many years, the conclusions depended on cross-sectional statistical analysis. The excess sharing between twins in beta out-of-frame sequences was weaker because fewer shared sequences reduced the signal-to-noise ratio. Abundant cord blood beta clonotypes carried fewer insertions; young adult naive repertoires showed a weaker similar trend, while memory repertoires showed none. In monozygotic twins, recombination models systematically underestimated out-of-frame TCR alpha sharing, but the models matched the sharing seen between unrelated individuals.

CDR1 MNHEY and CDR2 SVGEGT were looked up in the germline V gene. Trimming costs V 6 bases and J 3 bases, and their ends lie 9 bases apart. Including cysteine and phenylalanine, the CDR3 has 12 amino acids. This entry keeps only the CDR3 DNA: 36 bases, framed from base 1. The method was 5' RACE. TCRdb lists the instrument as Illumina HiSeq 2000. A universal primer binding site was introduced by template switching, and a unique molecular identifier was present in the final cDNA, enabling accurate counting of TCR cDNA molecules. Specific primers in the conserved constant-segment region were used to synthesize first-strand cDNA for TCR alpha and beta chains. To control for contamination, every cDNA library was double barcoded, receiving both a SMART-Mk sample barcode and Illumina barcodes. TruSeq adapter sequences along with Illumina sample barcodes were introduced in two successive PCR steps. The Illumina HiSeq platform was used with custom primers to sequence TCR alpha and beta cDNA libraries. Per the original workflow: MiGEC processed the raw reads to extract unique molecular identifiers, while MiXCR was used to determine the CDR3 positions. For each individual, recombination models were inferred using an EM algorithm with the repgenHMM and IGoR tools. The analysis of shared clonotypes was done with the tcR package in R, with sharing normalized by the product of cloneset sizes. To study raw recombination without the effects of thymic and clonal selection, out-of-frame nonproductive sequences were analyzed. TCRdb cleaned the public reads at Q25 with fastp, built clones with MiXCR and kept in-frame beta chains. Each CDR3 protein appears once, grouped with its most common genes and DNA. Here the V and J calls rest on TCRdb's processing, not on the authors' analysis. In this sample the table shows 200,000 to 250,000 distinct CDR3 sequences, around an eighth of which occur a single time. 8.8% of the sample goes to the ten largest clones.

All donors were healthy Caucasians. Miltenyi CD45RO+ enrichment and human naive T-cell isolation kits were used to isolate memory (CD45RO+) and naive T cells from PBMC. This clonotype occurred many times. Its cognate antigen has yet to be identified. Base-call qualities are not available, and no considerably larger clone is one nucleotide away. The sequencing sample was made of memory (CD45RO+) T cells sorted from blood. Taken with the paper, the label for cell subset or site translates to: CD45RO+ enriched T cells. The sequence links TRBV6-2 or TRBV6-3 to TRBJ2-7, with a tentative D gene TRBD2 over 5 matching bases. The sequence was collected from a woman between 18 and 29 years old in good health. CDR3 sequence: CASSRRDYEQYF. The DNA sequence follows: TGTGCCAGCAGCCGCCGGGACTACGAGCAGTACTTC.